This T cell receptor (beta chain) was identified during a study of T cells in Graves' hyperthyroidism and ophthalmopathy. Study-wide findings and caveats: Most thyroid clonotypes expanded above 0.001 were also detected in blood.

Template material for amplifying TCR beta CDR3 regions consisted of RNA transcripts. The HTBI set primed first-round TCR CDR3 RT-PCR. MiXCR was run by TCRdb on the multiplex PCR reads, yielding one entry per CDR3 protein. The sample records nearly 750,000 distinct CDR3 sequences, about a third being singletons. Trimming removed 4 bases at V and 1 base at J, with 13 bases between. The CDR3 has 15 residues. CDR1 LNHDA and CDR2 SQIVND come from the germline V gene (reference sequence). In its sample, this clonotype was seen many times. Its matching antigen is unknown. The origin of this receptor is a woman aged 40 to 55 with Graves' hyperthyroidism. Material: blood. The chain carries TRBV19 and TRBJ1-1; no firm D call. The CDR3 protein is CASSSGVTTNTEAFF. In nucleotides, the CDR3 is TGTGCCAGTAGTAGCGGGGTGACAACGAACACTGAAGCTTTCTTT.